A selection of T cell receptor beta chains follows, all from one sample in a study of blood T cells in healthy people across ages. TCRdb processed the 5' RACE reads anew with MiXCR; each CDR3 protein has one entry. The repertoire holds over 1,200,000 distinct CDR3 sequences, 59% seen once, with 6.5% to 8.5% in the top ten. The specimen was blood. All receptors come from a man between 18 and 35 years old in good health. Both conserved end residues are part of each CDR3. The order of the fields is J gene, V gene, D gene, clone size, CDR3 protein, CDR3 DNA. A D gene is named only where the DNA matches it firmly. Only part of the rows carry a size: once, few, many, or a class if the clone is expanded.

J gene: TRBJ2-7; V gene: TRBV29-1; D gene: TRBD1; clone size: NA; CDR3 protein: CSVERRQGYEQYF; CDR3 DNA: TGCAGCGTTGAACGGCGACAGGGCTACGAGCAGTACTTC
J gene: TRBJ2-7; V gene: TRBV6-2/TRBV6-3; D gene: NA; clone size: NA; CDR3 protein: CASSYRYDEQYF; CDR3 DNA: TGTGCCAGCAGTTATAGGTACGACGAGCAGTACTTC
J gene: TRBJ2-7; V gene: TRBV10-2; D gene: NA; clone size: few; CDR3 protein: CAGSESNEQYF; CDR3 DNA: TGCGCCGGCAGTGAGTCGAACGAGCAGTACTTC
J gene: TRBJ1-2; V gene: TRBV5-1; D gene: NA; clone size: NA; CDR3 protein: CANSLESMTGYGYTF; CDR3 DNA: TGCGCCAACAGCTTGGAATCCATGACAGGCTATGGCTACACCTTC
J gene: TRBJ1-1; V gene: TRBV10-3; D gene: NA; clone size: NA; CDR3 protein: CAINKGLNTEAFF; CDR3 DNA: TGTGCCATCAACAAGGGGCTGAACACTGAAGCTTTCTTT
J gene: TRBJ2-1; V gene: TRBV7-3; D gene: NA; clone size: NA; CDR3 protein: CASSLKVSSYNEQFF; CDR3 DNA: TGTGCCAGCAGCTTAAAGGTGAGCTCCTACAATGAGCAGTTCTTC
J gene: TRBJ2-6; V gene: TRBV7-9; D gene: NA; clone size: few; CDR3 protein: CASRGPGHSGANVLTF; CDR3 DNA: TGTGCCAGCCGGGGACCTGGGCACTCTGGGGCCAACGTCCTGACTTTC
J gene: TRBJ1-1; V gene: TRBV29-1; D gene: NA; clone size: NA; CDR3 protein: CSVPGHLNTEAFF; CDR3 DNA: TGCAGCGTTCCGGGACACTTGAACACTGAAGCTTTCTTT
J gene: TRBJ2-5; V gene: TRBV13; D gene: TRBD1; clone size: NA; CDR3 protein: CASSPPRQGHQETQYF; CDR3 DNA: TGTGCCAGCAGCCCCCCCAGACAGGGGCACCAAGAGACCCAGTACTTC
J gene: TRBJ2-3; V gene: TRBV29-1; D gene: TRBD2; clone size: few; CDR3 protein: CSVERGGSGADTQYF; CDR3 DNA: TGCAGCGTTGAACGGGGCGGGAGCGGGGCAGATACGCAGTATTTT
J gene: TRBJ2-7; V gene: TRBV4-2; D gene: NA; clone size: few; CDR3 protein: CASSQDGRETYEQYF; CDR3 DNA: TGTGCCAGCAGCCAAGATGGGCGGGAAACCTACGAGCAGTACTTC
J gene: TRBJ2-7; V gene: TRBV7-9; D gene: NA; clone size: NA; CDR3 protein: CASSVRDISYEQYF; CDR3 DNA: TGTGCCAGCAGCGTACGGGACATCTCCTACGAGCAGTACTTC
J gene: TRBJ2-5; V gene: TRBV20-1; D gene: TRBD1; clone size: NA; CDR3 protein: CSAFEGQTPGETQYF; CDR3 DNA: TGCAGTGCCTTCGAGGGACAGACCCCGGGGGAGACCCAGTACTTC
J gene: TRBJ2-1; V gene: TRBV14; D gene: TRBD2; clone size: NA; CDR3 protein: CASSPGLAAYNEQFF; CDR3 DNA: TGTGCCAGCAGCCCGGGACTAGCGGCCTACAATGAGCAGTTCTTC
J gene: TRBJ2-7; V gene: TRBV2; D gene: NA; clone size: few; CDR3 protein: CASTTRWDSYEQYF; CDR3 DNA: TGTGCCAGCACCACTAGGTGGGACTCCTACGAGCAGTACTTC
J gene: TRBJ2-5; V gene: TRBV7-2; D gene: TRBD1; clone size: NA; CDR3 protein: CASSVRTGKETQYF; CDR3 DNA: TGTGCCAGCAGCGTAAGGACAGGGAAAGAGACCCAGTACTTC
J gene: TRBJ1-5; V gene: TRBV6-6; D gene: NA; clone size: NA; CDR3 protein: CASSQPGQPQHF; CDR3 DNA: TGTGCCAGCAGCCAGCCTGGTCAGCCCCAGCATTTT
J gene: TRBJ1-2; V gene: TRBV10-3; D gene: NA; clone size: few; CDR3 protein: CAIRESEGVWGYTF; CDR3 DNA: TGTGCCATCAGGGAGTCGGAGGGAGTCTGGGGCTACACCTTC
J gene: TRBJ1-5; V gene: TRBV7-2; D gene: NA; clone size: once; CDR3 protein: CASSTQGILNQPQHF; CDR3 DNA: TGTGCCAGCAGCACACAGGGAATTCTCAATCAGCCCCAGCATTTT
J gene: TRBJ2-3; V gene: TRBV12-3/TRBV12-4; D gene: TRBD2; clone size: NA; CDR3 protein: CASCPAGVDTQYF; CDR3 DNA: TGTGCCAGCTGTCCAGCGGGGGTCGATACGCAGTATTTT
J gene: TRBJ2-7; V gene: TRBV3-1; D gene: NA; clone size: NA; CDR3 protein: CASSSGARESYEQCF; CDR3 DNA: TGTGCCAGCAGCTCGGGGGCCAGGGAGTCCTACGAGCAGTGCTTC
J gene: TRBJ1-2; V gene: TRBV12-3/TRBV12-4; D gene: NA; clone size: NA; CDR3 protein: CVSSLSPTSLYGYTF; CDR3 DNA: TGTGTCAGCAGTTTAAGTCCCACTTCTCTTTATGGCTACACCTTC
J gene: TRBJ2-4; V gene: TRBV7-8; D gene: NA; clone size: few; CDR3 protein: CASSSSPLLAKNIQYF; CDR3 DNA: TGTGCCAGCAGCTCCAGTCCCCTTTTAGCCAAAAACATTCAGTACTTC
J gene: TRBJ1-2; V gene: TRBV25-1; D gene: TRBD1; clone size: once; CDR3 protein: CASSEFRGDGYTF; CDR3 DNA: TGTGCCAGCAGTGAATTCAGGGGGGATGGCTACACCTTC
J gene: TRBJ2-5; V gene: TRBV7-9; D gene: TRBD2; clone size: few; CDR3 protein: CASSFVGDRRGLESQYF; CDR3 DNA: TGTGCCAGCAGCTTTGTGGGGGACCGTAGGGGACTAGAGTCCCAGTACTTC
J gene: TRBJ2-3; V gene: TRBV7-2; D gene: NA; clone size: NA; CDR3 protein: CASLSFSTDTQYF; CDR3 DNA: TGTGCCAGCCTAAGCTTTAGCACAGATACGCAGTATTTT
J gene: TRBJ2-1; V gene: TRBV20-1; D gene: TRBD1; clone size: NA; CDR3 protein: CSAAIPGTGTYNEQFF; CDR3 DNA: TGCAGTGCTGCCATCCCAGGGACAGGGACCTACAATGAGCAGTTCTTC
J gene: TRBJ2-3; V gene: TRBV6-5; D gene: NA; clone size: NA; CDR3 protein: CASSSPGRDTQYF; CDR3 DNA: TGTGCCAGCAGTTCTCCCGGCCGGGATACGCAGTATTTT
J gene: TRBJ2-7; V gene: TRBV29-1; D gene: NA; clone size: NA; CDR3 protein: CSVRRSTAYEQYF; CDR3 DNA: TGCAGCGTTCGGAGGAGTACAGCGTACGAGCAGTACTTC
J gene: TRBJ2-3; V gene: TRBV20-1; D gene: NA; clone size: NA; CDR3 protein: CSARTESTDTQYF; CDR3 DNA: TGCAGTGCTCGGACGGAAAGCACAGATACGCAGTATTTT
J gene: TRBJ1-1; V gene: TRBV14; D gene: TRBD1; clone size: NA; CDR3 protein: CASSRTGTAEAFF; CDR3 DNA: TGTGCCAGCAGCCGGACAGGTACTGCTGAAGCTTTCTTT
J gene: TRBJ1-6; V gene: TRBV20-1; D gene: TRBD1; clone size: NA; CDR3 protein: CSAYQVRDRYSPLHF; CDR3 DNA: TGCAGTGCGTATCAAGTCCGGGACAGGTATTCACCCCTCCACTTT
J gene: TRBJ2-7; V gene: TRBV4-1; D gene: TRBD1; clone size: few; CDR3 protein: CASSQVRDSSYEQYF; CDR3 DNA: TGCGCCAGCAGCCAAGTTCGGGACAGCTCCTACGAGCAGTACTTC
J gene: TRBJ2-7; V gene: TRBV12-3/TRBV12-4; D gene: NA; clone size: many; CDR3 protein: CASSSGTPYEQYF; CDR3 DNA: TGTGCCAGCAGCTCCGGGACACCCTACGAGCAGTACTTC
J gene: TRBJ1-5; V gene: TRBV27; D gene: NA; clone size: few; CDR3 protein: CASSLNGEGQPQHF; CDR3 DNA: TGTGCCAGCAGTTTAAACGGTGAGGGGCAGCCCCAGCATTTT
J gene: TRBJ2-7; V gene: TRBV5-1; D gene: TRBD1; clone size: few; CDR3 protein: CASSLGTGEREQYF; CDR3 DNA: TGCGCCAGCAGCTTGGGGACAGGGGAACGCGAGCAGTACTTC